The 27 T cell receptor beta chains reported below all come from one sample, sequenced in a study of control samples from healthy donors and cancer patients. Produced via immunoSEQ multiplex PCR; TCRdb's table is partial and in-frame only. Here the sample spans approximately 150,000 clones, about 91% being singletons. Sequenced: blood. Receptors were obtained from a man aged 25-40 years in good health.

The rearrangement links TRBV27 to TRBJ2-2; D unresolved. Trimming stripped 1 base from V and 3 bases from J, with 3 bases between. Germline V gene lookup returns CDR1 MNHEY and CDR2 SMNVEV (reference sequence). The CDR3 loop spans 13 amino acids. The CDR3 DNA reads as TGTGCCAGCAGTTTATATCACACCGGGGAGCTGTTTTTT. This sequence encodes CASSLYHTGELFF.

This clone was counted a few times. This chain links TRBV12-5 with TRBJ2-7; the D is unclear. In germline, CDR1 is LGHNT, CDR2 FRNRAP. V was pared by 4 bases and J by 3 bases, with 7 bases between. This CDR3 comprises 12 residues. As DNA, the CDR3 is TGTGCTAGTGGTTGGGAAGACTACGAGCAGTACTTC. It specifies CASGWEDYEQYF.

This chain uses TRBV3-1 (or the pseudogene TRBV3-2) with TRBJ2-5; 13 bases are a match to TRBD2. V lost 3 bases, J lost 2 bases, and 9 bases stayed unmatched. In germline, CDR1 is LGHDT, CDR2 YNNKEL (reference sequence). CDR3 length: 18 amino acids. Written as DNA, the CDR3 is TGTGCCAGCAGCCACCACCCCGGGACTAGCGGGGAACAAGAGACCCAGTACTTC. Translation: CASSHHPGTSGEQETQYF.

This chain links TRBV5-1 with TRBJ2-1, with TRBD2 matching 11 bases. V was pared by 5 bases and J by 9 bases, with 13 bases of the junction left unmatched. The CDR3 covers 16 residues. Per germline, CDR1 SGHRS and CDR2 YFSETQ. CDR3 amino acids: CASSSLAGESGGEQFF. DNA of the CDR3: TGCGCCAGCAGTTCACTAGCGGGGGAATCCGGCGGTGAGCAGTTCTTC.

CDR3 in DNA: TGTGCCAGCAGCCCAGGGGTTGGGGAGCAGTACTTC. This translates into CASSPGVGEQYF. The chain uses TRBV7-7 and TRBJ2-7; D possibly corresponds to TRBD1 (6 bases). The CDR3 is made up of 12 amino acids. CDR1 and CDR2 from the germline V gene are SSHAT and FNYEAQ (reference sequence). V lost 5 bases to trimming and J lost 7 bases, with 12 bases between them.

The rearrangement joins TRBV9 to TRBJ2-3, with 8 bases identical to TRBD2. This CDR3 spans 15 amino acids. CDR1 SGDLS and CDR2 YYNGEE come from the germline V gene. The trim removed 0 bases at V and 5 bases at J, leaving 5 bases unmatched. The CDR3 here is CASSVAGGPGDTQYF. The DNA for the CDR3 is TGTGCCAGCAGCGTAGCGGGGGGGCCGGGAGATACGCAGTATTTT.

This chain connects TRBV29-1 to TRBJ1-2, with D possibly matching TRBD1 (5 bases). The CDR3 sequence is 14 residues long. In germline, CDR1 is SQVTM, CDR2 ANQGSEA. V was cut by 3 bases and J by 3 bases, with 14 bases left in between. CDR3 protein: CSVEKEGEYYGYTF. In nucleotides, the CDR3 is TGCAGCGTTGAGAAGGAAGGGGAGTACTATGGCTACACCTTC.

The V call is TRBV19, the J call TRBJ2-7, with a tentative D call TRBD2 (5 bases). The CDR3 extends over 13 amino acids. CDR1 and CDR2 (germline): LNHDA, SQIVND (reference sequence). V lost 3 bases and J 3 bases, leaving 9 bases between the germline ends. DNA of the CDR3: TGTGCCAGTAGTATGTCTAGCTACTACGAGCAGTACTTC. Translating gives CASSMSSYYEQYF.

This clone occurred once. The gene calls are TRBV19 and TRBJ2-5; tentatively, D is TRBD1 (5 bases). The CDR3 length is 14 residues. V was pared by 5 bases and J by 7 bases, with 17 bases between. The germline gives CDR1 LNHDA, CDR2 SQIVND (reference sequence). DNA of the CDR3: TGTGCCAGTAGTCATGACCTAGGGGATGGGACCCAGTACTTC. Its protein product is CASSHDLGDGTQYF.

V and J are TRBV5-4 and TRBJ2-2; 10 positions agree with TRBD1. The J segment lost 4 bases and the V segment lost 2 bases, leaving 8 bases of the junction unmatched. CDR3 length equals 17 residues. The germline V gene has CDR1 SGHNT and CDR2 YYREEE (reference sequence). The CDR3 region is CASSFRDRGRSTGELFF. As DNA, the CDR3 is TGTGCCAGCAGCTTTAGAGACAGGGGGCGTAGCACCGGGGAGCTGTTTTTT.

This chain uses TRBV28 with TRBJ1-2, with TRBD1 matching 9 bases. The CDR3 sequence is 16 residues long. Germline CDR1 is MDHEN and CDR2 is SYDVKM. The V and J ends lost 7 bases and 0 bases, in that order; junction bases with no gene match: 9. CDR3 nucleotide sequence: TGTGCCAGCACCCGGGACAGGGTGAAAGCTAACTATGGCTACACCTTC. Translation: CASTRDRVKANYGYTF.

This chain uses TRBV7-8 with TRBJ2-3; the D gene is possibly TRBD2 (6 bases). The germline V gene has CDR1 SGHVS and CDR2 FQNEAQ. This CDR3 has 14 amino acids. Trimming pared 4 bases from V and 0 bases from J, leaving 8 bases between. The CDR3 DNA follows: TGTGCCAGCAGCTCCGGGACTAGCACAGATACGCAGTATTTT. It encodes CASSSGTSTDTQYF.

The chain is built from TRBV27 and TRBJ1-5; D ambiguous. Germline-derived CDR1 and CDR2 are MNHEY and SMNVEV (reference sequence). This CDR3 has 15 residues. Trimming stripped 9 bases from V and 1 base from J, with 16 bases between. The CDR3 sequence: CASSPGSGSNQPQHF. The CDR3 region has the DNA TGTGCCAGTAGTCCGGGGAGCGGGAGCAATCAGCCCCAGCATTTT.

With respect to this clone: The same CDR3 is also encoded by other DNA sequences in this sample. The chain combines TRBV9 with TRBJ2-3, with TRBD2 as a possible D gene (5 bases). This CDR3 spans 13 amino acids. The V gene's germline CDR1 is SGDLS and CDR2 YYNGEE. V gave up 0 bases and J gave up 5 bases, with 7 bases separating them. The CDR3 reads CASSVGEGDTQYF. The DNA for the CDR3 is TGTGCCAGCAGCGTAGGCGAGGGAGATACGCAGTATTTT.

The chain joins TRBV7-2 to TRBJ2-2; 7 nucleotides align to TRBD1. CDR3 length equals 13 residues. The germline V gene has CDR1 SGHTA and CDR2 FQGNSA. This CDR3 is CPPETGFPGELFF. CDR3 DNA sequence: TGTCCGCCCGAGACAGGGTTCCCCGGGGAGCTGTTTTTT.

V is TRBV28 and J is TRBJ1-2; no firm D call. Germline V gives CDR1 MDHEN, CDR2 SYDVKM. This CDR3 is built from 11 residues. The V end was cut by 2 bases, the J end by 8 bases, with 6 bases between. The CDR3 spells CASSLARGYTF. As DNA, the CDR3 is TGTGCCAGCAGTTTAGCTAGAGGCTACACCTTC.

This clone was recorded once. This sample also contains other DNA sequences that code for the same CDR3. The chain is built from TRBV27 and TRBJ1-2; TRBD1 is a possible D gene (5 bases). CDR3 length: 13 residues. Germline-derived CDR1 and CDR2 are MNHEY and SMNVEV (reference sequence). With 4 bases removed from V and 5 bases from J, the gap between germline ends came to 11 bases. The CDR3 sequence is CASSSRAGYGYTF. CDR3 coding DNA: TGTGCCAGCAGTTCCAGGGCGGGTTATGGCTACACCTTC.

The chain links TRBV7-6 to TRBJ1-4, with 8 positions matching TRBD1. This CDR3 spans 16 amino acids. Germline CDR1 SGHVS, CDR2 FNYEAQ. Trimming at V came to 1 base and at J to 5 bases, leaving 6 bases not matched to a gene. CDR3 region: CASSLVLTGANEKLFF. The CDR3 nucleotides are TGTGCCAGCAGCTTAGTGTTGACAGGGGCCAATGAAAAACTGTTTTTT.

This clone was observed a single time. The rearrangement uses TRBV6-6 and TRBJ2-5, with D perhaps being TRBD1 or TRBD2 (5 bases each). The CDR3 runs to 15 residues. Between the trimmed V and J ends, which lost 0 bases and 1 base, there was a span of 9 bases. Germline CDR1 MNHNY, CDR2 SVGAGI (reference sequence). The CDR3: CASSYSKGTQETQYF. The CDR3 coding sequence is TGTGCCAGCAGTTACTCGAAGGGGACCCAAGAGACCCAGTACTTC.

This clone was seen only once. The chain couples TRBV11-2 to TRBJ1-2; no firm D call. Germline V lookup: CDR1 SGHAT, CDR2 FQNNGV. V lost 4 bases and J 2 bases, leaving 11 bases between the germline ends. This CDR3 is 14 amino acids long. The CDR3 reads CASSSRTGNYGYTF. The CDR3 nucleotides read TGTGCCAGCAGCTCAAGGACTGGGAACTATGGCTACACCTTC.

The chain links TRBV5-8 to TRBJ1-1; D is uncertain. The CDR3 contains 14 residues. V was pared by 0 bases and J by 1 base, with 7 bases between. Germline CDR1 and CDR2: SGHTS and YDEGEE. This CDR3 reads CASSLVHTNTEAFF. CDR3 nucleotides: TGTGCCAGCAGCTTGGTTCACACGAACACTGAAGCTTTCTTT.

This rearrangement joins TRBV19 to TRBJ1-5, with 7 bases fitting TRBD1. The V gene end was trimmed by 3 bases and the J gene end by 7 bases; junction bases not matched to a gene: 9. CDR3 length: 15 residues. Germline lookup yields CDR1 LNHDA and CDR2 SQIVND (reference sequence). The CDR3 loop reads CASSMRQGERQPQHF. The CDR3 nucleotides read TGTGCCAGTAGTATGAGGCAGGGGGAACGGCAGCCCCAGCATTTT.

The chain is built from TRBV5-6 and TRBJ1-1; D remains ambiguous. This CDR3 region has 13 residues. CDR1 and CDR2 from the germline V gene are SGHDT and YYEEEE. V lost 5 bases and J 5 bases, leaving 13 bases between the germline ends. CDR3 sequence reads: CASRPTPGTEAFF. CDR3 coding DNA: TGTGCCAGCAGACCTACACCCGGGACTGAAGCTTTCTTT.

This chain uses TRBV9 with TRBJ2-3; possibly TRBD2 for D (5 bases). Between the trimmed V and J ends, which lost 1 base and 4 bases, there was a span of 10 bases. CDR3 length: 14 residues. The germline CDR1 and CDR2 sequences are SGDLS and YYNGEE. CDR3 coding DNA: TGTGCCAGCAGCGTAAGCGGCACTTCAGATACGCAGTATTTT. It codes for CASSVSGTSDTQYF. Together with reference TRBV9 and TRBJ2-3, the CDR3 gives the full variable domain: DSGVTQTPKHLITATGQRVTLRCSPRSGDLSVYWYQQSLDQGLQFLIQYYNGEERAKGNILERFSAQQFPDLHSELNLSSLELGDSALYFCASSVSGTSDTQYFGPGTRLTVL.

J is TRBJ2-1 and V is TRBV28, with 7 nucleotides matching TRBD1. CDR1 MDHEN and CDR2 SYDVKM come from the germline V gene. V lost 6 bases, J lost 8 bases, and 7 bases stayed unmatched. The CDR3 is made up of 13 amino acids. CDR3 sequence: CASSVQGRDEQFF. CDR3 DNA sequence: TGTGCCAGCAGCGTACAGGGGAGAGATGAGCAGTTCTTC.

The rearrangement links TRBV9 to TRBJ1-1; D is unclear. Trimming took off 4 bases at V and 0 bases at J, with 13 bases between the two ends. The CDR3 covers 15 residues. From germline, CDR1 is SGDLS and CDR2 YYNGEE. In nucleotides, the CDR3 is TGTGCCAGCAGCCTAGGGTTGGGTGTGAACACTGAAGCTTTCTTT. Its protein product is CASSLGLGVNTEAFF.

The CDR3 loop reads CASSQDWLGTEAFF. The DNA of the CDR3 is TGTGCCAGCAGCCAAGACTGGCTCGGGACTGAAGCTTTCTTT. The chain joins TRBV3-1 (or the pseudogene TRBV3-2) to TRBJ1-1; D is ambiguous. V was pared by 0 bases and J by 5 bases, with 10 bases between. The CDR3 sequence is 14 residues long. The germline CDR1 and CDR2 sequences are LGHDT and YNNKEL (reference sequence).